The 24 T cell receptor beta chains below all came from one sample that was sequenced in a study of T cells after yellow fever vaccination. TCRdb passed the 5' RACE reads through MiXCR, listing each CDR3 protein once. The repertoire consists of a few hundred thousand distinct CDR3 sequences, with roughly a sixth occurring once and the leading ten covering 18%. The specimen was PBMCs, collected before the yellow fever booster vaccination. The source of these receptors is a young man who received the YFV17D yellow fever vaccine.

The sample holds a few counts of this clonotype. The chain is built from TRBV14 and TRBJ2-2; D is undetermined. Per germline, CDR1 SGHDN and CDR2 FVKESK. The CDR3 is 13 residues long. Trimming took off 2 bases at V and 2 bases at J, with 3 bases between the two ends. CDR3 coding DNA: TGTGCCAGCAGCCAAAGCAACACCGGGGAGCTGTTTTTT. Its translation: CASSQSNTGELFF. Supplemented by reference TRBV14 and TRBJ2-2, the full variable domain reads EAGVTQFPSHSVIEKGQTVTLRCDPISGHDNLYWYRRVMGKEIKFLLHFVKESKQDESGMPNNRFLAERTGGTYSTLKVQPAELEDSGVYFCASSQSNTGELFFGEGSRLTVL.

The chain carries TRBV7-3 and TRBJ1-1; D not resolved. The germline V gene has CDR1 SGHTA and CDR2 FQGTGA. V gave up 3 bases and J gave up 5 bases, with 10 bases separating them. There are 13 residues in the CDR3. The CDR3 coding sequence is TGTGCCAGCAGCTTCGGGGAAGATACTGAAGCTTTCTTT. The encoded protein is CASSFGEDTEAFF.

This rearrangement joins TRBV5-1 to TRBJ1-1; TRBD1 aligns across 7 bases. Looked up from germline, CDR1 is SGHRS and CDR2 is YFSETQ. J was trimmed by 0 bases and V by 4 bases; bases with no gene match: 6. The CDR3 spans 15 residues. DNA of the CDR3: TGCGCCAGCAGCACCTCGACAGGGTTGAACACTGAAGCTTTCTTT. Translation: CASSTSTGLNTEAFF.

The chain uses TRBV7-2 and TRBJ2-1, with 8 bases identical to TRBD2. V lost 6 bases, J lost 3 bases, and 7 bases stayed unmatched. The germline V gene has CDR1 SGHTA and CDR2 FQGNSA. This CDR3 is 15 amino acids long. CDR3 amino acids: CASRPPSGFYNEQFF. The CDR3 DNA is TGTGCCAGCAGGCCCCCTAGCGGGTTCTACAATGAGCAGTTCTTC.

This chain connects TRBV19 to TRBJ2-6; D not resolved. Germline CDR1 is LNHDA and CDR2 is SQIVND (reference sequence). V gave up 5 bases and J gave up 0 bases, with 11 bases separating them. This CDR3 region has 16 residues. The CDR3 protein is CASSVIPSSGANVLTF. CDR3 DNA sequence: TGTGCCAGTAGTGTGATCCCGTCCTCTGGGGCCAACGTCCTGACTTTC.

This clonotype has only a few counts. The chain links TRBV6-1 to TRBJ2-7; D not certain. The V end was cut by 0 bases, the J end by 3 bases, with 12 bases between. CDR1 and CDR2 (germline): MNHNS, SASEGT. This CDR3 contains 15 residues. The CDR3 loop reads CASSEALGSGYEQYF. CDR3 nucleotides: TGTGCCAGCAGTGAAGCGCTGGGCTCAGGCTACGAGCAGTACTTC.

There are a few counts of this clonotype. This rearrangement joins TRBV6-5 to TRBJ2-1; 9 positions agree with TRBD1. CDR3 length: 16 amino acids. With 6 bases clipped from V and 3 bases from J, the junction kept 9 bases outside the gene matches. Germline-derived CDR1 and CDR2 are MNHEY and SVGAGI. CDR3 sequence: CASRGPGQGSYNEQFF. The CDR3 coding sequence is TGTGCCAGCAGGGGACCGGGACAGGGAAGCTACAATGAGCAGTTCTTC.

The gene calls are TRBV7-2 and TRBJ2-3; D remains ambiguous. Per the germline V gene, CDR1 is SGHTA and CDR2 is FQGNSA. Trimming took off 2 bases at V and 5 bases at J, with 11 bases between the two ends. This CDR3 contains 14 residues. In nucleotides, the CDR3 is TGTGCCAGCAGCTTATTTAGGAGCCAAGATACGCAGTATTTT. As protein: CASSLFRSQDTQYF.

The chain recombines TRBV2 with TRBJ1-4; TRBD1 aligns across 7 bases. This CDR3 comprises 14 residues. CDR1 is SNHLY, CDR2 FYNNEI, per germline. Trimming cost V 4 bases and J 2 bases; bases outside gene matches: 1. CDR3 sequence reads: CASSAQGTNEKLFF. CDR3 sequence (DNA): TGTGCCAGCAGTGCACAGGGGACTAATGAAAAACTGTTTTTT.

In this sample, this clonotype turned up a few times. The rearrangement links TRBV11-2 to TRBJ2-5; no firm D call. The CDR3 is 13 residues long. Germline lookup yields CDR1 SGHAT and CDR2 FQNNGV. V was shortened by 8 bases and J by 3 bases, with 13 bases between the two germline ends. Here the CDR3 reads CASAPVGKETQYF. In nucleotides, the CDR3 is TGTGCCAGCGCCCCCGTGGGGAAAGAGACCCAGTACTTC.

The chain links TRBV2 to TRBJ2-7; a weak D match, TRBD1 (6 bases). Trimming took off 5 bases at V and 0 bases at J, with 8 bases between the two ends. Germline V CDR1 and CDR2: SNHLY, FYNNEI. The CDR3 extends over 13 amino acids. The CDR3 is CASSWGPSYEQYF. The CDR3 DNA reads TGTGCCAGCAGTTGGGGGCCCTCCTACGAGCAGTACTTC.

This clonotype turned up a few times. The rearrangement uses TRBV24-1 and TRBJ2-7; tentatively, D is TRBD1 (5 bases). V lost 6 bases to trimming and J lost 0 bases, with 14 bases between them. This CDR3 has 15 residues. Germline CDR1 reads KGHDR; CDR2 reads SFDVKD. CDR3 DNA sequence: TGTGCCACCAGTCCATCGACAGATTACTCCTACGAGCAGTACGTC. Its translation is CATSPSTDYSYEQYV.

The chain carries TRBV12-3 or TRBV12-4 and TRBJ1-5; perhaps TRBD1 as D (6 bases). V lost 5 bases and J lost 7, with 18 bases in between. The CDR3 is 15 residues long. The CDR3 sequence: CASSRAGRGQQPQHF. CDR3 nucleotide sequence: TGTGCCAGCAGTCGCGCGGGCCGGGGGCAACAGCCCCAGCATTTT.

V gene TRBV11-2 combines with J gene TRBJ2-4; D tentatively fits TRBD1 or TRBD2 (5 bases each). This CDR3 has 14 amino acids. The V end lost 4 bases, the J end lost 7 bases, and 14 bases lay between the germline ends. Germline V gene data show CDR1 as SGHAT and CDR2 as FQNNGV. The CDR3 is CASSSSAWGNIQYF. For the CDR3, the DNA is TGTGCCAGCAGCTCCTCGGCTTGGGGGAACATTCAGTACTTC.

CDR3 region: CASSESGGPGGNTIYF. The CDR3 DNA is TGTGCCAGCTCAGAGAGTGGCGGACCAGGAGGAAACACCATATATTTT. The chain links TRBV18 to TRBJ1-3; no reliable D call. Germline loops: CDR1 KGHSH, CDR2 LQKENI. The CDR3 is 16 residues long. V was shortened by 5 bases and J by 4 bases, with 18 bases between the two germline ends.

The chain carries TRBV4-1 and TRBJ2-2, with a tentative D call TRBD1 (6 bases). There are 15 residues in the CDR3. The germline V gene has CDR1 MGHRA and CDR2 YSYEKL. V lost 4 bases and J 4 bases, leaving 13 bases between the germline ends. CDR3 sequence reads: CASSRNRESTGELFF. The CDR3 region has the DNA TGCGCCAGCAGCCGAAACAGGGAATCCACCGGGGAGCTGTTTTTT.

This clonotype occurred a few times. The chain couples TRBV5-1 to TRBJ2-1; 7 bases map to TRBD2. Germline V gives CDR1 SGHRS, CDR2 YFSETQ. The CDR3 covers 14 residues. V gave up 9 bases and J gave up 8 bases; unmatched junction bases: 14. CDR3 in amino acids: CATGGLNNFDEQFF. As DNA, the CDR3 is TGCGCCACGGGGGGACTAAATAATTTCGATGAGCAGTTCTTC.

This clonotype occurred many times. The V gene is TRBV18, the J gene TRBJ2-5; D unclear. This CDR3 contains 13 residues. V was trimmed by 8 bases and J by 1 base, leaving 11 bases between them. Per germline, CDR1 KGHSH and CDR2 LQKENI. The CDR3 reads CASSPPSQETQYF. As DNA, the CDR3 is TGTGCCAGCAGCCCGCCCAGCCAAGAGACCCAGTACTTC.

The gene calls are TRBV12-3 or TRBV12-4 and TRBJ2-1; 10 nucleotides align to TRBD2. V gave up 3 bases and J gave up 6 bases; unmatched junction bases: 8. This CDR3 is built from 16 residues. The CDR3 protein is CASSFHLAGEFNEQFF. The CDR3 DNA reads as TGTGCCAGCAGTTTCCATCTAGCGGGGGAGTTCAATGAGCAGTTCTTC.

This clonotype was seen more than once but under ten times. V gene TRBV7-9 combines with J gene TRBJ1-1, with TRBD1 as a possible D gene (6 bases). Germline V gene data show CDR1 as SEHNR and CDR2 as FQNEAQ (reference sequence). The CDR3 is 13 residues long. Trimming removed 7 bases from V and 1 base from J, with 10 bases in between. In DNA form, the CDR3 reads TGTGCCAGCACCGTACAGGGGAACACTGAAGCTTTCTTT. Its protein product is CASTVQGNTEAFF.

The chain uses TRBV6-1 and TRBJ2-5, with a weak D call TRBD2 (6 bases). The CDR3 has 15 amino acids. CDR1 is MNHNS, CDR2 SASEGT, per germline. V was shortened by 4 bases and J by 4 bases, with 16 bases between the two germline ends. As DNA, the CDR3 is TGTGCCAGCAGTGTTTCTCCCACGGAGGGAGAGACCCAGTACTTC. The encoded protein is CASSVSPTEGETQYF.

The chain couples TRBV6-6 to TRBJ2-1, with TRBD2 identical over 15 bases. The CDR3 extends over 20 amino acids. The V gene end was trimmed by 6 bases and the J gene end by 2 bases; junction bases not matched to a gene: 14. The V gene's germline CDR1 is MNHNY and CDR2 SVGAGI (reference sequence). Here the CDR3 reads CASSPTQGLAGGAAYNEQFF. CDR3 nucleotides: TGTGCCAGCAGCCCTACCCAGGGACTAGCGGGGGGCGCTGCCTACAATGAGCAGTTCTTC.

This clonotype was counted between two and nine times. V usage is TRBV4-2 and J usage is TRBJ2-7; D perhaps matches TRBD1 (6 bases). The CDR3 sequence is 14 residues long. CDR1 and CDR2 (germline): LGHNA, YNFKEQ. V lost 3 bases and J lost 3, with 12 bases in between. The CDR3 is CASSQETGDYEQYV. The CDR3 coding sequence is TGTGCCAGCAGCCAGGAGACAGGTGACTACGAGCAGTACGTC.

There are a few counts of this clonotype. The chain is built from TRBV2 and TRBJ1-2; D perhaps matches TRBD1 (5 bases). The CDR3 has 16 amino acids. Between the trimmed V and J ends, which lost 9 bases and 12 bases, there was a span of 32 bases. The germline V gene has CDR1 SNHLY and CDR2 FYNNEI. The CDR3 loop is CASYSGGGIIPTYHTF. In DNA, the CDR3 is TGTGCCAGTTACTCTGGGGGAGGCATCATTCCCACCTACCACACCTTC.